These 18 T cell receptor beta chains originate from one sample sequenced in a study of CD8 T cells in ankylosing spondylitis. Study-level findings and limits: Blood of patients with ankylosing spondylitis appeared to be characterized by a TCR beta motif of several highly homologous variants.

The antigens of these receptors remain unknown. Each CDR3 protein gets one entry after TCRdb re-called the 5' RACE reads with MiXCR. The profile shows approximately 300,000 distinct CDR3 sequences, under 8.5% of them singletons. Sequences were obtained from blood, either unsorted or a sorted T cell fraction (not recorded which). Receptors originate from a male donor with ankylosing spondylitis.

This clonotype was observed many times. The gene calls are TRBV4-1 and TRBJ2-1; D is undetermined. This CDR3 contains 12 residues. Germline-derived CDR1 and CDR2 are MGHRA and YSYEKL. V lost 0 bases and J lost 9, with 6 bases in between. The CDR3, as DNA: TGCGCCAGCAGCCAAGATACTCCTGAGCAGTTCTTC. As protein: CASSQDTPEQFF.

A few counts support this clonotype. This sequence joins TRBV28 and TRBJ1-2, with a weak D call TRBD1 (6 bases). This CDR3 region has 14 residues. Germline lookup yields CDR1 MDHEN and CDR2 SYDVKM. V dropped 4 bases and J dropped 4 bases, with 13 bases sitting between them. For the CDR3, the DNA is TGTGCCAGCAGTTCAGGACAGCACCGCTATGGCTACACCTTC. Translation gives CASSSGQHRYGYTF.

V is TRBV28 and J is TRBJ2-1; 8 nucleotides match TRBD2. The V and J ends lost 6 bases and 8 bases, in that order; junction bases with no gene match: 12. This CDR3 is 15 amino acids long. Germline CDR1 MDHEN, CDR2 SYDVKM. CDR3 region: CASRGLSGSRYEQFF. The CDR3 DNA is TGTGCCAGCAGGGGGTTGAGCGGGAGCAGGTATGAGCAGTTCTTC.

The chain recombines TRBV5-1 with TRBJ1-4; D might be TRBD1 (5 bases). Trimming cost V 3 bases and J 4 bases, with 22 bases left between them. The CDR3 covers 18 residues. Germline V gene sequence: CDR1 SGHRS, CDR2 YFSETQ. CDR3 DNA: TGCGCCAGCAGCTCGGTGGCGAACTGGGCAGGGCATAATGAAAAACTGTTTTTT. It translates to CASSSVANWAGHNEKLFF.

The CDR3 spells CASSVGQPNNSPLHF. CDR3 nucleotide sequence: TGTGCCAGCAGCGTAGGGCAGCCCAATAATTCACCCCTCCACTTT. The chain uses TRBV9 and TRBJ1-6; D is ambiguous. There are 15 residues in the CDR3. The V and J ends lost 0 bases and 5 bases respectively, with 9 bases between them. CDR1 and CDR2 from the germline V gene are SGDLS and YYNGEE.

The genes are TRBV28 and TRBJ1-1, with D tentatively TRBD1 (6 bases). Germline CDR1 and CDR2: MDHEN and SYDVKM. Trimming pared 6 bases from V and 3 bases from J, leaving 11 bases between. This CDR3 is built from 13 residues. This CDR3 is CASSENRDTEAFF. The CDR3 DNA follows: TGTGCCAGCAGCGAAAACAGGGACACTGAAGCTTTCTTT.

This clonotype showed up just a few times. The chain has TRBV5-6 and TRBJ2-4; 9 nucleotides match TRBD2. CDR1 is SGHDT, CDR2 YYEEEE, per germline. The V gene end was trimmed by 6 bases and the J gene end by 8 bases; junction bases not matched to a gene: 12. The length of the CDR3 is 15 residues. The CDR3 DNA sequence: TGTGCCAGCACGGAACGGGGCGGGAGGGATGACATTCAGTACTTC. Translating gives CASTERGGRDDIQYF.

Ten or more counts support this clonotype. The chain combines TRBV10-1 with TRBJ2-1, with TRBD1 matching 9 bases. CDR1 and CDR2 (germline): WNHNN, SYGVQD (reference sequence). The CDR3 has 15 amino acids. V was pared by 4 bases and J by 8 bases, with 9 bases of the junction left unmatched. The CDR3 coding sequence is TGCGCCAGCAGTGCTACCGGGACAGGGAGCTATGAGCAGTTCTTC. Encoded protein: CASSATGTGSYEQFF.

The chain joins TRBV27 to TRBJ2-7; perhaps D is TRBD1 or TRBD2 (5 bases each). Looked up from germline, CDR1 is MNHEY and CDR2 is SMNVEV (reference sequence). The CDR3 spans 13 residues. Trimming left V 4 bases short and J 3 bases short, with 10 bases between. The CDR3 is CASSWDGIYEQYF. CDR3 DNA sequence: TGTGCCAGCAGTTGGGACGGGATCTACGAGCAGTACTTC.

This clonotype was detected a few times. This clone may be a read error of a much larger clone one base away. The rearrangement uses TRBV27 and TRBJ1-1, with D possibly matching TRBD1 (6 bases). The germline gives CDR1 MNHEY, CDR2 SMNVEV (reference sequence). V was clipped by 6 bases and J by 3 bases, with 8 bases between them. CDR3 length equals 12 residues. This chain's CDR3 is CASRRGDTEAFF. As DNA, the CDR3 is TGTGCCAGCAGGAGGGGGGACACTGAAGCTTTCTTT.

This clonotype turned up a few times. The rearrangement links TRBV5-6 to TRBJ2-3; 9 bases align to TRBD1. The CDR3 is 16 amino acids. Germline loops: CDR1 SGHDT, CDR2 YYEEEE. Trimming at V came to 3 bases and at J to 2 bases, leaving 7 bases not matched to a gene. Here the CDR3 reads CASSSDRGLPTDTQYF. The CDR3 region has the DNA TGTGCCAGCAGCTCGGACAGGGGCCTCCCCACAGATACGCAGTATTTT. The complete variable domain, with remaining parts taken from reference TRBV5-6 and TRBJ2-3, reads DAGVTQSPTHLIKTRGQQVTLRCSPKSGHDTVSWYQQALGQGPQFIFQYYEEEERQRGNFPDRFSGHQFPNYSSELNVNALLLGDSALYLCASSSDRGLPTDTQYFGPGTRLTVL.

This clonotype turned up a few times. The rearrangement links TRBV12-3 or TRBV12-4 to TRBJ1-2; D is unclear. V was clipped by 4 bases and J by 7 bases, with 10 bases between them. CDR3 length: 12 amino acids. CDR3 in DNA: TGTGCCAGCAGTTGGGAGCGTGGTGGCTACACCTTC. Translated: CASSWERGGYTF.

This clonotype was observed a few times. V is TRBV10-3 and J is TRBJ2-7, with a possible D match to TRBD1 (6 bases). V was cut by 4 bases and J by 4 bases, with 20 bases left in between. Per germline, CDR1 ENHRY and CDR2 SYGVKD. This CDR3 is 16 amino acids long. The CDR3 is CAISAPGQSQRYEQYF. CDR3 DNA: TGTGCCATCAGTGCTCCCGGACAGAGCCAGAGATACGAGCAGTACTTC.

The CDR3 here is CSAHLGSTNTGELFF. The CDR3 DNA sequence: TGCAGTGCCCACCTAGGATCAACGAACACCGGGGAGCTGTTTTTT. The chain employs TRBV20-1 and TRBJ2-2; no reliable D call. The CDR3 runs 15 residues. V shed 6 bases and J shed 0 bases, with 14 bases lying between them. Germline V gene lookup returns CDR1 DFQATT and CDR2 SNEGSKA (reference sequence).

This clonotype was counted a few times. The chain carries TRBV7-9 and TRBJ2-1; TRBD1 or TRBD2 may be the D gene (6 bases each). The V gene lost 1 base and the J gene lost 7 bases, with 14 bases spanning the gap. Per germline, CDR1 SEHNR and CDR2 FQNEAQ (reference sequence). The CDR3 totals 15 residues. The CDR3 loop reads CASSLVRGRGNEQFF. The CDR3 bases are TGTGCCAGCAGCTTAGTACGGGGGCGCGGTAATGAGCAGTTCTTC.

This clonotype was counted many times. V is TRBV10-3 and J is TRBJ1-4; TRBD1 matches at 7 bases. Germline trimming cut 6 bases from V and 6 bases from J; bases unmatched to any gene: 7. Germline V gene lookup returns CDR1 ENHRY and CDR2 SYGVKD. There are 14 residues in the CDR3. CDR3 in amino acids: CAIRRDSGDEKLFF. DNA of the CDR3: TGTGCCATCAGGAGGGACAGCGGGGATGAAAAACTGTTTTTT.

This clonotype was counted a few times. The chain links TRBV5-1 to TRBJ1-3; D is unresolved. The CDR3 totals 15 residues. Germline V gene lookup returns CDR1 SGHRS and CDR2 YFSETQ. Trimming took 4 bases from V and 4 from J, leaving 15 bases between them. The CDR3 nucleotides read TGCGCCAGCAGCGTGGACCAGAGGGTGGGAAACACCATATATTTT. This codes for CASSVDQRVGNTIYF.

The chain carries TRBV11-2 and TRBJ2-1; D may be TRBD1 or TRBD2 (6 bases each). V lost 5 bases to trimming and J lost 0 bases, with 17 bases between them. CDR1 is SGHAT and CDR2 is FQNNGV in the germline V gene. The CDR3 extends over 17 amino acids. CDR3 coding DNA: TGTGCCAGCAGCCGGGGGCTTCCCCTGAGCTCCTACAATGAGCAGTTCTTC. Protein sequence: CASSRGLPLSSYNEQFF.